These 5 T cell receptor beta chains originate from one sample sequenced in a study of Graves' ophthalmopathy and Graves' hyperthyroidism. TCR beta CDR3 regions were amplified from RNA transcripts. RT-PCR was first run with HTBI primers, then multiplex PCR in a second round. MiXCR was run by TCRdb on the multiplex PCR reads, yielding one entry per CDR3 protein. Of roughly 36,000 distinct CDR3 sequences listed, roughly 50% were seen once; the top ten hold 26%. Sequenced: peripheral blood. These receptors were obtained from an adult woman with stable Graves' hyperthyroidism.

In regard to this clonotype: At one end the junction does not follow the germline gene, possibly because of a read error. This chain joins TRBV4-1 and TRBJ2-2; 10 bases are a match to TRBD2. Germline values: CDR1 MGHRA, CDR2 YSYEKL. The CDR3 runs to 15 residues. CDR3 amino acids: CASSQGTSATGELFF. The CDR3 bases are TGTGCCAGCAGCCAAGGGACTAGCGCCACCGGGGAGCTGTTTTTT.

V is TRBV5-6 and J is TRBJ2-5, with 9 positions matching TRBD1. The CDR3 is 15 residues long. V dropped 4 bases and J dropped 5; count of bases not matched to a gene: 9. The V gene's germline CDR1 is SGHDT and CDR2 YYEEEE. In DNA form, the CDR3 reads TGTGCCAGCAGCGCGGGGACAGGGAATGGGGAGACCCAGTACTTC. Its protein is CASSAGTGNGETQYF. Based on the CDR3 plus reference TRBV5-6 and TRBJ2-5, the full variable domain is DAGVTQSPTHLIKTRGQQVTLRCSPKSGHDTVSWYQQALGQGPQFIFQYYEEEERQRGNFPDRFSGHQFPNYSSELNVNALLLGDSALYLCASSAGTGNGETQYFGPGTRLLVL.

Turning to this clonotype: The limits of the CDR3 on the DNA are not certain, so only TCRdb's listed CDR3 is given. The J gene is TRBJ1-1, the V gene TRBV7-3. CDR1 and CDR2 from the germline V gene are SGHTA and FQGTGA. Counting both end residues, the CDR3 totals 20 amino acids. The CDR3 loop is CASSPMWDEQYFGPGTEAFF.

This clonotype has at least ten counts. The J gene is TRBJ2-5, the V gene TRBV5-1, with 11 nucleotides matching TRBD2. Germline-derived CDR1 and CDR2 are SGHRS and YFSETQ. The ends lost 4 bases at V and 2 bases at J; junction bases unmatched: 7. This CDR3 contains 16 residues. CDR3 sequence: CASSPPGLAVQETQYF. The CDR3 bases are TGCGCCAGCAGCCCGCCGGGACTAGCGGTACAAGAGACCCAGTACTTC.

This sequence joins TRBV7-9 and TRBJ2-2; 8 bases match TRBD2. CDR1 and CDR2 (germline): SEHNR, FQNEAQ (reference sequence). V gave up 6 bases and J gave up 5 bases; unmatched junction bases: 11. The CDR3 is made up of 16 amino acids. CDR3 nucleotides: TGTGCCAGCAGTTCCTTCAGCGGGAGCGGAACCGGGGAGCTGTTTTTT. Translation gives CASSSFSGSGTGELFF.